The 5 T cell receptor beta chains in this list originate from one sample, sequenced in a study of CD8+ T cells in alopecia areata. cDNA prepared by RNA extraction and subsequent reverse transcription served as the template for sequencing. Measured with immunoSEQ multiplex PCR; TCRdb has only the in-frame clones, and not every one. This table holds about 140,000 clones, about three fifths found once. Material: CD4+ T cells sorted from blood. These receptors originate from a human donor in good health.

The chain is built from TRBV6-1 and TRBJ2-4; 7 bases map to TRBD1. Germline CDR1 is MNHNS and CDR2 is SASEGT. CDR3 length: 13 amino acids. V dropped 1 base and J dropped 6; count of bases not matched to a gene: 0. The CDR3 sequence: CASSEGQGNIQYF. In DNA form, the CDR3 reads TGTGCCAGCAGTGAAGGACAGGGAAACATTCAGTACTTC.

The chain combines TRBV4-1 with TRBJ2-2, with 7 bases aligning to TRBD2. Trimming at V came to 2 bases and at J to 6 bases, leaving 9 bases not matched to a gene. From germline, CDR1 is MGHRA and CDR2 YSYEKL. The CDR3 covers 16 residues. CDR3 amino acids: CASSQLGAGISGELFF. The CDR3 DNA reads TGCGCCAGCAGCCAACTAGGAGCGGGAATTTCCGGGGAGCTGTTTTTT.

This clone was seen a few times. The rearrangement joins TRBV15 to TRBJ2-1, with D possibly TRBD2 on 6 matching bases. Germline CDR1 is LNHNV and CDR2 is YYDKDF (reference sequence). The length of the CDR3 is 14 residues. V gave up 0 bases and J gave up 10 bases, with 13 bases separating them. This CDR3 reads CATSRETRRSEQFF. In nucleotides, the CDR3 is TGTGCCACCAGCAGAGAGACTAGGAGGTCCGAGCAGTTCTTC.

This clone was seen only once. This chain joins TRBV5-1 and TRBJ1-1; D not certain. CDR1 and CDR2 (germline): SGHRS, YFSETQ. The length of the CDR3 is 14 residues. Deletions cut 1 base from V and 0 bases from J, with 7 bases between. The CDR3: CASSLLSMNTEAFF. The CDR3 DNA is TGCGCCAGCAGCTTGCTGTCCATGAACACTGAAGCTTTCTTT.

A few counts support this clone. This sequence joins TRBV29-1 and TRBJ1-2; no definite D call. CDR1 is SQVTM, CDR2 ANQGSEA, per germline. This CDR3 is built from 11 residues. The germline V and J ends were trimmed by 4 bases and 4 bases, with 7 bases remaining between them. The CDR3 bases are TGCAGCGTTGTCTACTCCTATGGCTACACCTTC. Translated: CSVVYSYGYTF.